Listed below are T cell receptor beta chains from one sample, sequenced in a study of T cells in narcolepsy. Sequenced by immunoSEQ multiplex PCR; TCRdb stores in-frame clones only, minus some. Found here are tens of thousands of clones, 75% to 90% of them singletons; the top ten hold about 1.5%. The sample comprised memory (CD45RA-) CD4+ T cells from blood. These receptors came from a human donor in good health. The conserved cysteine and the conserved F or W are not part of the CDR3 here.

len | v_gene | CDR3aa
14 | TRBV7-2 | ASSLGEATLTYEQY
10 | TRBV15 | ATGKGFEKLF
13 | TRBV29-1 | SVGVSPSITNEQF
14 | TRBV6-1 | ASSGGTSGKPYEQY
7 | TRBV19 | ASSGKLF
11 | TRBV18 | ASSLQGQEKLF
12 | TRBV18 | ASSPPGRNTEAF
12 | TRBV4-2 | ASSQVSQQGPLH
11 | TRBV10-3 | ATRPADSASQF
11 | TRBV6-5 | ATRQGPPDTQY
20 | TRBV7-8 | ASSLGIRRGQVLQNSNQPQH
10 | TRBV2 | ASREEWETQY
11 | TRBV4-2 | ASSRLNSYEQY
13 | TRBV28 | ASSLSGTSVYEQY
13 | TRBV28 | ASSPLDSIQETQY
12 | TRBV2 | ASRFAGGDGEQY
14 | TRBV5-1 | ASSLGLAGDIDTQY
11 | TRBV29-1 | SVEEAAGNTIY
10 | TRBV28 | ASSLKAYEQY
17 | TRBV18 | ASSDRPPRTSGQADTQY
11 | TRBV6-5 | ASAIGVGQPQH
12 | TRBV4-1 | ASSFQQGASEQY
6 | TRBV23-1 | ASVIQY
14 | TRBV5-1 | ASSSRTGKSTGELF
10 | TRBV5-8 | ASSLGNSPLH
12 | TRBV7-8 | ASSLARGPETQY
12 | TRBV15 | ATTGAGKGTEAF
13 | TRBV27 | ASSLTSGSLETQY
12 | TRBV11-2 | ASSLSVTNEKLF
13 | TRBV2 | ASSWPGSVTDTQY